The source of this TCR beta chain is a study of T-cell reconstitution after alpha-beta-depleted transplantation in children (dated by TCRdb to about 2016). As for the study more broadly: The study quantitatively tracked T-cell immune reconstitution after TCRalphabeta/CD19-depleted allogeneic hematopoietic cell transplantation in children using TCR repertoire profiling.

To prepare the library, PCR was applied. TCRdb shows the sequencer as Illumina HiSeq 2500. TCR library preparation used molecular barcoding, with unique molecular identifiers applied to normalize quantification of the TCRbeta repertoire. The raw public reads went through TCRdb reprocessing: fastp at Q25, MiXCR clone calling, in-frame beta chains kept. Rows merge per CDR3 protein into single entries with the most common DNA and genes. In this sample the table shows hundreds of thousands of distinct CDR3 sequences, about 17% of which occur a single time. The ten biggest clones cover roughly 41% of the sample. This clonotype was picked up a small number of times. Its antigen remains undetermined. No quality values exist for individual bases; no much larger clone is one base distant. General findings and caveats noted by the study authors: In some patients, the high TCRbeta diversity seen at day 60 was put down to recipient T cells and intrathymic progenitors that had survived conditioning. Over the following months the frequencies of hyperexpanded clones went down, and after one year T-cell counts and TCRbeta diversity were mostly credited to newly produced T cells. The apparently early alphabetaT-cell count recovery about two months after transplant was reportedly dependent on only several hundred rapidly expanded clones derived from non-depleted graft cells.

Relative to germline, V is missing 1 base and J is missing 2 bases, with 5 bases of the junction outside any gene match. Taken from cysteine to phenylalanine, the CDR3 has 16 residues. The kept DNA is CDR3 alone, 48 bases in frame from the first base. In the germline V gene (reference sequence), CDR1 corresponds to GTSNPN and CDR2 to SVGIG. According to the study, the label for this sample's treatment or condition signals: allogeneic hematopoietic cell transplantation with graft depleted of TCRalphabeta T cells and CD19 B cells. The transplant recipients were children given TCRalphabeta/CD19-depleted allogeneic hematopoietic cell grafts.

Sequenced here: PBMCs, mostly from graft donor cells, sampled 360 days after TCRalphabeta/CD19-depleted stem cell transplant. The chain is made from TRBV30 and TRBJ2-3; 11 middle bases align to TRBD2. This TCR derives from a male patient aged 2-9 years who had a stem cell transplant for acute lymphoblastic leukemia, so the T cells may come from the graft donor. The DNA reads TGTGCCTGGAGTGGACTAGCGGGAAGGGTCACAGATACGCAGTATTTT. Its translation is CAWSGLAGRVTDTQYF.